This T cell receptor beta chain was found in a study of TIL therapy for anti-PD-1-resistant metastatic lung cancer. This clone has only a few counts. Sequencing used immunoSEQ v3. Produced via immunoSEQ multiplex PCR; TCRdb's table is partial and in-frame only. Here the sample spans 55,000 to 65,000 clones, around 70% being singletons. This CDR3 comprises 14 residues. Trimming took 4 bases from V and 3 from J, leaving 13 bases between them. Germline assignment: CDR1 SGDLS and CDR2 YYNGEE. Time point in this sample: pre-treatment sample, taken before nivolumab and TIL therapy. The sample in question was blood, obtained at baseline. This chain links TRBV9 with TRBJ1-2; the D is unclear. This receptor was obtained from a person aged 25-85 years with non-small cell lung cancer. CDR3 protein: CASSPRGRDYGYTF. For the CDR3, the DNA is TGTGCCAGCAGCCCCCGCGGGAGGGACTATGGCTACACCTTC. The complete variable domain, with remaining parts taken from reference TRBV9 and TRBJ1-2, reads DSGVTQTPKHLITATGQRVTLRCSPRSGDLSVYWYQQSLDQGLQFLIQYYNGEERAKGNILERFSAQQFPDLHSELNLSSLELGDSALYFCASSPRGRDYGYTFGSGTRLTVV.